This passage covers 10 T cell receptor beta chains from one sample sequenced in a study of T cells in Graves' hyperthyroidism and ophthalmopathy. Amplified regions were TCR beta CDR3 sequences from RNA transcripts. The HTBI primer set drove a first-round RT-PCR of the TCR CDR3. TCRdb ran MiXCR on the multiplex PCR reads and lists one entry per CDR3 protein. The sample includes 400,000 to 450,000 distinct CDR3 sequences, 14% to 15% seen only once; the top ten take around 13%. Sequences were obtained from blood. These receptors were taken from a man between 18 and 29 years old with Graves' ophthalmopathy.

This clonotype came up many times. This chain joins TRBV12-3 or TRBV12-4 and TRBJ2-5, with 9 bases matching TRBD1. The CDR3 loop spans 13 amino acids. V lost 7 bases to trimming and J lost 5 bases; unmatched junction nucleotides: 5. CDR3 nucleotide sequence: TGTGCCAGCACCAAGGACAGGGGCGAGACCCAGTACTTC. Translating it yields CASTKDRGETQYF.

This chain connects TRBV7-9 to TRBJ2-2, with TRBD2 matching over 14 bases. After removal of 5 bases from V and 1 base from J, the junction contained 18 bases not matched to a gene. This CDR3 region has 22 residues. Germline CDR1 is SEHNR and CDR2 is FQNEAQ (reference sequence). The chain's CDR3 is CASSTLVTGLAGVAGNTGELFF. DNA of the CDR3: TGTGCCAGCAGCACACTGGTGACGGGACTAGCGGGAGTAGCCGGGAACACCGGGGAGCTGTTTTTT.

This clonotype was seen ten or more times. The chain recombines TRBV27 with TRBJ2-3, with D tentatively TRBD1 or TRBD2 (5 bases each). The CDR3 is 12 amino acids. V was clipped by 2 bases and J by 7 bases, with 7 bases between them. Germline loops: CDR1 MNHEY, CDR2 SMNVEV (reference sequence). CDR3 in amino acids: CASSLVGHTQYF. The DNA of the CDR3 is TGTGCCAGCAGTTTAGTGGGACATACGCAGTATTTT.

This clonotype appeared many times. The CDR3, as DNA: TGCGCCAGCAGCTCCTTGACATCAGAGACCCAGTACTTC. Protein: CASSSLTSETQYF. The chain has TRBV5-1 and TRBJ2-5, with unresolved D. Trimming removed 3 bases at V and 4 bases at J, with 10 bases between. This CDR3 is built from 13 residues. Looked up from germline, CDR1 is SGHRS and CDR2 is YFSETQ. Complete variable domain (other parts from reference TRBV5-1 and TRBJ2-5): KAGVTQTPRYLIKTRGQQVTLSCSPISGHRSVSWYQQTPGQGLQFLFEYFSETQRNKGNFPGRFSGRQFSNSRSEMNVSTLELGDSALYLCASSSLTSETQYFGPGTRLLVL.

The rearrangement links TRBV28 to TRBJ2-2; D remains unclear. V lost 4 bases and J lost 5, with 17 bases in between. CDR3 size: 16 residues. The V gene's germline CDR1 is MDHEN and CDR2 SYDVKM. Here the CDR3 DNA reads TGTGCCAGCAGTTATTCCTGGCGTCCCGTGACCGGGGAGCTGTTTTTT. This translates into CASSYSWRPVTGELFF.

This clonotype was seen many times. V gene TRBV20-1 combines with J gene TRBJ2-3; D call uncertain. There are 12 residues in the CDR3. With 4 bases removed from V and 6 bases from J, the gap between germline ends came to 11 bases. Germline CDR1 is DFQATT and CDR2 is SNEGSKA (reference sequence). Written as DNA, the CDR3 is TGCAGTGCTACCATTTCCGGGGATACGCAGTATTTT. As protein: CSATISGDTQYF.

This clonotype was detected ten times or more. The rearrangement joins TRBV12-3 or TRBV12-4 to TRBJ2-3; perhaps TRBD2 as D (5 bases). V was cut by 3 bases and J by 0 bases, with 13 bases left in between. There are 16 residues in the CDR3. The CDR3 region has the DNA TGTGCCAGCAGTTTGCGGCTAGCCGGAAGCACAGATACGCAGTATTTT. It translates to CASSLRLAGSTDTQYF.

This clonotype was seen many times. This chain uses TRBV20-1 with TRBJ1-2; 9 positions match TRBD1. With 1 base clipped from V and 3 bases from J, the junction kept 3 bases outside the gene matches. The CDR3 is 14 residues long. Germline V lookup: CDR1 DFQATT, CDR2 SNEGSKA (reference sequence). CDR3 DNA: TGCAGTGCTAGAGCTTGGACAGGGGACTATGGCTACACCTTC. Translated: CSARAWTGDYGYTF.

This clonotype was seen ten or more times. The CDR3 spells CSVGRGTDYGYTF. For the CDR3, the DNA is TGCAGCGTTGGGAGGGGGACGGACTATGGCTACACCTTC. The chain is built from TRBV29-1 and TRBJ1-2; a weak D match, TRBD1 (6 bases). The ends were cut back, 4 bases at V and 3 bases at J, with 12 bases in the middle. The germline gives CDR1 SQVTM, CDR2 ANQGSEA. This CDR3 comprises 13 residues.

To note about this clonotype: A much larger clone sits a single nucleotide away, making a read error possible. The chain carries TRBV29-1 and TRBJ2-7; D might be TRBD1 or TRBD2, each matching 5 bases. The germline gives CDR1 SQVTM, CDR2 ANQGSEA. The CDR3 consists of 13 residues. In DNA, the CDR3 is TGCGGCGTTGAGGGGTTCAGCTCCTACGAGCAGTACTTC. Its protein is CGVEGFSSYEQYF.